Shown below are 12 T cell receptor beta chains from a single sample sequenced in a study of vaccination and CD4 T cells after COVID-19. These TCRs' antigens remain unknown. As for treatment: roughly 11-day PBMC culture with coronavirus spike peptide pools or control peptides (ViraFEST assay). With the Oncomine TCR Beta short-read assay, DNA from cultured CD4+ T cells was sequenced. Via MiXCR, TCRdb re-called the PCR reads, giving one row per CDR3 protein. The top ten hold about 14% of the sample, which has several thousand distinct CDR3 sequences, around a fifth seen once. Sequenced sample: CD4+ T cells from blood, cultured in vitro. The receptors stem from a human donor who had recovered from COVID-19.

This clonotype was picked up a small number of times. J is TRBJ1-1 and V is TRBV5-1; a possible D gene is TRBD1 (5 bases). Germline V gives CDR1 SGHRS, CDR2 YFSETQ. This CDR3 contains 15 residues. With 0 bases removed from V and 0 bases from J, the gap between germline ends came to 9 bases. The CDR3 DNA reads as TGCGCCAGCAGCTTGGACCGGGGGTTGAACACTGAAGCTTTCTTT. Translating it yields CASSLDRGLNTEAFF.

This clonotype showed up just a few times. The J gene is TRBJ2-6, the V gene TRBV30; D gene ambiguous. This CDR3 spans 15 amino acids. The germline V gene encodes CDR1 GTSNPN and CDR2 SVGIG (reference sequence). V was trimmed by 0 bases and J by 0 bases, leaving 6 bases between them. The CDR3 protein is CAWSVLGSGANVLTF. The CDR3 DNA sequence: TGTGCCTGGAGTGTCCTAGGCTCTGGGGCCAACGTCCTGACTTTC.

V usage is TRBV6-1 and J usage is TRBJ2-5; 7 nucleotides align to TRBD1. In germline, CDR1 is MNHNS, CDR2 SASEGT. Losses at the gene ends were 6 bases for V and 1 base for J; bases not matched to a gene: 8. The CDR3 is made up of 15 amino acids. The CDR3 DNA reads as TGTGCCAGCAGCCGTTCTCACAGGGGCCAAGAGACCCAGTACTTC. Translation gives CASSRSHRGQETQYF.

The V gene is TRBV19, the J gene TRBJ1-2; D is uncertain. The length of the CDR3 is 15 residues. With 4 bases removed from V and 2 bases from J, the gap between germline ends came to 14 bases. Germline-derived CDR1 and CDR2 are LNHDA and SQIVND (reference sequence). The CDR3 loop reads CASSTRSGRNYGYTF. For the CDR3, the DNA is TGTGCCAGTAGTACCAGATCTGGACGGAACTATGGCTACACCTTC.

As to this clonotype: This may arise from a read error, as a much more abundant clone is one base away. The chain links TRBV20-1 to TRBJ2-3; D not certain. The V gene's germline CDR1 is DFQATT and CDR2 SNEGSKA (reference sequence). The CDR3 runs to 12 residues. CDR3 loop: CGAPPGTDTQYF. For the CDR3, the DNA is TGCGGTGCCCCCCCCGGCACAGATACGCAGTATTTT.

The V call is TRBV12-3 or TRBV12-4, the J call TRBJ2-5, with D uncertain. V gave up 5 bases and J gave up 2 bases, with 9 bases separating them. The CDR3 is 13 residues long. Here the CDR3 DNA reads TGTGCCAGCAGTCGACTCTTACAAGAGACCCAGTACTTC. Protein: CASSRLLQETQYF.

This clonotype is medium-sized within its sample. The chain couples TRBV15 to TRBJ2-3, with 12 nucleotides matching TRBD2. The CDR3 runs 15 residues. Germline-derived CDR1 and CDR2 are LNHNV and YYDKDF (reference sequence). V gave up 5 bases and J gave up 1 base; unmatched junction bases: 1. CDR3 DNA sequence: TGTGCCACCAGCCGGACTAGCGGGGGCACAGATACGCAGTATTTT. The encoded protein is CATSRTSGGTDTQYF.

This chain uses TRBV20-1 with TRBJ1-2; D is unclear. There are 15 residues in the CDR3. Trimming took off 3 bases at V and 3 bases at J, with 17 bases between the two ends. Germline V lookup: CDR1 DFQATT, CDR2 SNEGSKA (reference sequence). CDR3 amino acids: CSARNHLGVDYGYTF. In nucleotides, the CDR3 is TGCAGTGCTAGGAATCACCTAGGAGTAGACTATGGCTACACCTTC.

About this clonotype: A much larger clone is a single base away; this may be a read error. This chain links TRBV18 with TRBJ1-6, with D unresolved. Per germline, CDR1 KGHSH and CDR2 LQKENI. The CDR3 contains 15 residues. CDR3 nucleotides: TGTGCCGGCTCCCCAGGAACTAGCTATAATTCACCCCTCCACTTT. Translation gives CAGSPGTSYNSPLHF.

This clonotype has just a few counts. The chain joins TRBV19 to TRBJ2-6; perhaps TRBD1 as D (6 bases). This CDR3 has 16 residues. Germline lookup yields CDR1 LNHDA and CDR2 SQIVND (reference sequence). V was trimmed by 6 bases and J by 0 bases, leaving 12 bases between them. DNA for the CDR3: TGTGCCAGTAGAAACAGGGCTATCTCTGGGGCCAACGTCCTGACTTTC. This codes for CASRNRAISGANVLTF. Together with reference TRBV19 and TRBJ2-6, the CDR3 gives the full variable domain: DGGITQSPKYLFRKEGQNVTLSCEQNLNHDAMYWYRQDPGQGLRLIYYSQIVNDFQKGDIAEGYSVSREKKESFPLTVTSAQKNPTAFYLCASRNRAISGANVLTFGAGSRLTVL.

This clonotype has just a few counts. Here the CDR3 DNA reads TGTGCCAGTAGTACCTTTGACAGGCTCTATAATTCACCCCTCCACTTT. Amino acid sequence: CASSTFDRLYNSPLHF. The chain joins TRBV19 to TRBJ1-6; possible D gene TRBD1, 6 bases. Germline-derived CDR1 and CDR2 are LNHDA and SQIVND (reference sequence). The CDR3 length is 16 residues. Trimming cost V 4 bases and J 3 bases, with 13 bases left between them.

The V call is TRBV14, the J call TRBJ2-3, with D maybe TRBD2 (8 bases). The CDR3 consists of 16 residues. Germline loops: CDR1 SGHDN, CDR2 FVKESK. V gave up 3 bases and J gave up 6 bases, with 19 bases separating them. CDR3 in amino acids: CASSQRTGGTADTQYF. The CDR3 bases are TGTGCCAGCAGCCAGAGGACGGGGGGGACAGCGGATACGCAGTATTTT.